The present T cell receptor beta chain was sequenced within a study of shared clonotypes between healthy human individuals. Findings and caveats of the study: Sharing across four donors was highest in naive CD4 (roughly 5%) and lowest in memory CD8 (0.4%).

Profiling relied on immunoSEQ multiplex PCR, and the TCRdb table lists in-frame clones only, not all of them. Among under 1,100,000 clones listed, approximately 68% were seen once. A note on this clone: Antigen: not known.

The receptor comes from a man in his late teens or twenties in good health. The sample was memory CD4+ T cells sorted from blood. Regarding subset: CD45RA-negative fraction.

The CDR3 bases are TGCGCCAGCAGTGAACAGGGTAATGAAAAACTGTTTTTT. This encodes CASSEQGNEKLFF. V gene TRBV10-2 combines with J gene TRBJ1-4; D perhaps matches TRBD1 (6 bases). Trimming shortened V by 3 bases and J by 4 bases, and 6 bases separated the two germline ends. This CDR3 is 13 amino acids long. CDR1 and CDR2 (germline): WSHSY, SAAADI.